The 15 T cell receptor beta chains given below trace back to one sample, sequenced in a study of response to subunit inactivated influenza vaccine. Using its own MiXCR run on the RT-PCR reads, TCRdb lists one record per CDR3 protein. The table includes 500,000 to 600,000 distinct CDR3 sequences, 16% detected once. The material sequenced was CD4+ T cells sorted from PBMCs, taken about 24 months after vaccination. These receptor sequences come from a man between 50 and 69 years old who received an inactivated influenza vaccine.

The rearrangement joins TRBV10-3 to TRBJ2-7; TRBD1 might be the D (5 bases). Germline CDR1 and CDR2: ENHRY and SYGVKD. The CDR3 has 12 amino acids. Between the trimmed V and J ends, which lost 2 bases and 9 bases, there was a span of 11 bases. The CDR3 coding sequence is TGTGCCATCAGTGAGCGGACATCGGGGCAGTACTTC. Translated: CAISERTSGQYF.

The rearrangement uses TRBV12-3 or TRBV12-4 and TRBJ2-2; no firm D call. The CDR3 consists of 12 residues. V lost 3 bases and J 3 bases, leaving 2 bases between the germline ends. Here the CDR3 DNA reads TGTGCCAGCAGTTTTTACACCGGGGAGCTGTTTTTT. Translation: CASSFYTGELFF.

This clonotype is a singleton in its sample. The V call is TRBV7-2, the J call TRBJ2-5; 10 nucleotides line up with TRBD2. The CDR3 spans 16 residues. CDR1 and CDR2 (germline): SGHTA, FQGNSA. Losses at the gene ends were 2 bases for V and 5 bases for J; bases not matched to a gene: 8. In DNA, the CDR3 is TGTGCCAGCAGCTTACAAGCGGGGGGGTTGCTTGAGACCCAGTACTTC. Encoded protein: CASSLQAGGLLETQYF.

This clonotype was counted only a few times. The chain's CDR3 is CASTQQGWYEQYF. The CDR3 region has the DNA TGTGCCAGCACCCAACAGGGGTGGTACGAGCAGTACTTC. This chain connects TRBV7-8 to TRBJ2-7; 7 bases line up with TRBD1. The CDR3 extends over 13 amino acids. CDR1 is SGHVS and CDR2 is FQNEAQ in the germline V gene. The V gene end was trimmed by 7 bases and the J gene end by 4 bases; junction bases not matched to a gene: 7.

CDR3 in DNA: TGTGCCTGGAGGGGACAGGGACTGCGTCAGCCCCAGCATTTT. Amino acids: CAWRGQGLRQPQHF. V is TRBV30 and J is TRBJ1-5; 9 nucleotides align to TRBD1. Trimming cost V 3 bases and J 6 bases; bases outside gene matches: 6. In germline, CDR1 is GTSNPN, CDR2 SVGIG (reference sequence). The CDR3 covers 14 residues.

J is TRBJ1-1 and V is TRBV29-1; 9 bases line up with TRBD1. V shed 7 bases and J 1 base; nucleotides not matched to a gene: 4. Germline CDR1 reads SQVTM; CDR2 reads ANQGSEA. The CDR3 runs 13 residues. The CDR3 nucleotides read TGCAGCGCCTCGGACAGGGGGAACACTGAAGCTTTCTTT. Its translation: CSASDRGNTEAFF.

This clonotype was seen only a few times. The CDR3 nucleotides read TGTGCCAGCAGTCGGGACCCTGAAGGGGAGCTGTTTTTT. This gives the protein CASSRDPEGELFF. The chain employs TRBV7-2 and TRBJ2-2, with D possibly called TRBD1 or TRBD2 (5 bases each). The CDR3 covers 13 residues. The germline V gene encodes CDR1 SGHTA and CDR2 FQGNSA. The ends were cut back, 6 bases at V and 8 bases at J, with 13 bases in the middle.

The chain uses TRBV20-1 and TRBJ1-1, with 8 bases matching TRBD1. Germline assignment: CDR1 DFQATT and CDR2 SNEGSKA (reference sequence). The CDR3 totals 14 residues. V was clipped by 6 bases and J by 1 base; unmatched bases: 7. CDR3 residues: CSARQGSGNTEAFF. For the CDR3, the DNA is TGCAGTGCGAGACAGGGGAGTGGGAACACTGAAGCTTTCTTT.

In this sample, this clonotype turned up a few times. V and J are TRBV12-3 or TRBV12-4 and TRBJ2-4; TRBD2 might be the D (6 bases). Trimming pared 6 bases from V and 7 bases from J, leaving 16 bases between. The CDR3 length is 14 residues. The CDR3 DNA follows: TGTGCCAGCAGCCCCCGGACCAGCGGGAACATTCAGTACTTC. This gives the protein CASSPRTSGNIQYF.

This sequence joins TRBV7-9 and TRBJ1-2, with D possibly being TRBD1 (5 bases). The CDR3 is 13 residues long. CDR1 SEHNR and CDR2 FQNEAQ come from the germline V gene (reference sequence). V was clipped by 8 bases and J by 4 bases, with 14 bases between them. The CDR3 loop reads CASGRAGTYGYTF. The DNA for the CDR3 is TGTGCCAGCGGCCGAGCCGGGACCTATGGCTACACCTTC.

DNA for the CDR3: TGCAGTGCTCACCTTAGGGGGACAGGGGACAATGAGCAGTTCTTC. As protein: CSAHLRGTGDNEQFF. The chain recombines TRBV20-1 with TRBJ2-1, with 10 bases identical to TRBD1. The CDR3 consists of 15 residues. With 5 bases clipped from V and 5 bases from J, the junction kept 9 bases outside the gene matches. Per germline, CDR1 DFQATT and CDR2 SNEGSKA (reference sequence).

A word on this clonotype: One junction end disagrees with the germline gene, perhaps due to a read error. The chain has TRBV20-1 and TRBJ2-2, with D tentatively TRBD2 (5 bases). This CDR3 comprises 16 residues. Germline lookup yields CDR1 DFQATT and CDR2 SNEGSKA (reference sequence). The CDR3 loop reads CSALKTIFPNTGELFF. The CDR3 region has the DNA TGCAGTGCCCTCAAGACTATATTCCCGAATACCGGGGAGCTGTTTTTT.

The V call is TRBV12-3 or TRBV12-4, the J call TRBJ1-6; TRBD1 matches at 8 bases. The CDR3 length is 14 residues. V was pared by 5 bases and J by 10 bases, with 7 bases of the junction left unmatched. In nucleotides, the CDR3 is TGTGCCAGCAGTCCCCAGGGGGCAAAGTCACCCCTCCACTTT. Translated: CASSPQGAKSPLHF.

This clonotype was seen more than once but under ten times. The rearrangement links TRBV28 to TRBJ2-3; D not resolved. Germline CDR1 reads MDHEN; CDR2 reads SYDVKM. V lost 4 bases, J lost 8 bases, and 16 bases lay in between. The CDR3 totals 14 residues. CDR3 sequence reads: CASSSRSPVSTQYF. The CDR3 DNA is TGTGCCAGCAGTTCAAGGTCGCCAGTCTCTACGCAGTATTTT.

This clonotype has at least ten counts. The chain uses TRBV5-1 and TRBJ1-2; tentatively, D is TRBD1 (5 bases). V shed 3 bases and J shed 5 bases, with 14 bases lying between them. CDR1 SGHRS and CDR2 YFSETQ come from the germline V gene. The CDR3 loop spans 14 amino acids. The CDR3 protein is CASSWGTLGYGYTF. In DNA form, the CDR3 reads TGCGCCAGCAGCTGGGGGACCTTAGGTTATGGCTACACCTTC. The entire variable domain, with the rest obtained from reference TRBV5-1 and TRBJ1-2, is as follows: KAGVTQTPRYLIKTRGQQVTLSCSPISGHRSVSWYQQTPGQGLQFLFEYFSETQRNKGNFPGRFSGRQFSNSRSEMNVSTLELGDSALYLCASSWGTLGYGYTFGSGTRLTVV.